This TCR beta chain emerged from a study of CD8 T cells in Susac syndrome. A single count supports this clonotype. CDR1 and CDR2 (germline): LGHNA, YSLEER. This CDR3 has 14 residues. V gave up 0 bases and J gave up 7 bases, with 12 bases separating them. From blood CD8+ and CD4+ T cells, the TCR beta chain was sequenced. Multiple sclerosis controls were treatment-naive patients with stable or active relapsing-remitting disease. Negative isolation yielded the CD8+ and CD4+ T cells, while FACS enriched the TEMRA cells. When the RNA was reverse transcribed, random hexamers were used with an input of 0.5 to 1 ug. TCRdb re-called the immunoSEQ multiplex PCR reads with MiXCR, one entry per CDR3 protein. The table includes a few hundred thousand distinct CDR3 sequences, roughly 85% detected once.

What was sequenced was CD8+ T cells from PBMCs. This sequence originates from a human donor with multiple sclerosis. The rearrangement links TRBV4-3 to TRBJ1-2, with TRBD1 as a possible D gene (5 bases). The CDR3 reads CASSQETRQGGYTF. In nucleotides, the CDR3 is TGCGCCAGCAGCCAAGAGACCCGGCAGGGTGGCTACACCTTC.